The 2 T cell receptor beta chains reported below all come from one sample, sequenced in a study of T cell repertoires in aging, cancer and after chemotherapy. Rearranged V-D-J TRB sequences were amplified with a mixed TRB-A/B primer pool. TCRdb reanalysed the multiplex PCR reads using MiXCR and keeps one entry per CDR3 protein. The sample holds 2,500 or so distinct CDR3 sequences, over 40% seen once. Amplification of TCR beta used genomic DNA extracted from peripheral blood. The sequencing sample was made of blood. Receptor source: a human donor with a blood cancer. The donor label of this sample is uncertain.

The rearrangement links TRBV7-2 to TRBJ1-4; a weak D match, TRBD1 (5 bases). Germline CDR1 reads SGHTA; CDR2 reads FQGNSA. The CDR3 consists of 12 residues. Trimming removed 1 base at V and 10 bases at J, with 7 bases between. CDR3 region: CASSLGGRKLFF. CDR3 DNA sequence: TGTGCCAGCAGCTTAGGGGGCCGAAAACTGTTTTTT. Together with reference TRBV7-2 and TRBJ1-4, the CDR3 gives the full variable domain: GAGVSQSPSNKVTEKGKDVELRCDPISGHTALYWYRQSLGQGLEFLIYFQGNSAPDKSGLPSDRFSAERTGGSVSTLTIQRTQQEDSAVYLCASSLGGRKLFFGSGTQLSVL.

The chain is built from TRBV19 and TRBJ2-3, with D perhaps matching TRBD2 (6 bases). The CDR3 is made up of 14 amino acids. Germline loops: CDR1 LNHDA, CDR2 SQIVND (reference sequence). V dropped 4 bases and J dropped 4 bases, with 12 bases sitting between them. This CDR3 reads CASSNLAPPDTQYF. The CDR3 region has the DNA TGTGCCAGTAGTAACCTAGCGCCACCAGATACGCAGTATTTT. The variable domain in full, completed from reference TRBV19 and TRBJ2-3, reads DGGITQSPKYLFRKEGQNVTLSCEQNLNHDAMYWYRQDPGQGLRLIYYSQIVNDFQKGDIAEGYSVSREKKESFPLTVTSAQKNPTAFYLCASSNLAPPDTQYFGPGTRLTVL.